Following are 11 T cell receptor beta chains from one sample sequenced in a study of cytomegalovirus exposure and HLA in healthy donors. Sequencing was performed with immunoSEQ multiplex PCR; in TCRdb, only in-frame clones are kept and a portion is missing. The table has hundreds of thousands of clones, around 88% seen once. Input material: PBMCs. The receptors originated from a woman under 40 in good health and CMV-seropositive.

The rearrangement uses TRBV6-1 and TRBJ2-7; 8 nucleotides align to TRBD1. Germline V lookup: CDR1 MNHNS, CDR2 SASEGT. CDR3 size: 13 residues. Germline trimming cut 9 bases from V and 4 bases from J; bases unmatched to any gene: 8. Written as DNA, the CDR3 is TGTGCCAGTTCCGGGACAGGAAGATACGAGCAGTACTTC. Its translation: CASSGTGRYEQYF.

The V and J genes are TRBV6-5 and TRBJ2-2, with D hard to call. Germline V gene data show CDR1 as MNHEY and CDR2 as SVGAGI. CDR3 length equals 16 residues. The V and J ends lost 4 bases and 6 bases respectively, with 18 bases between them. The CDR3 region is CASSSSSTTVAGELFF. Written as DNA, the CDR3 is TGTGCCAGCAGTTCCTCTTCAACCACCGTAGCCGGGGAGCTGTTTTTT.

This chain joins TRBV14 and TRBJ2-3; no reliable D call. CDR1 is SGHDN and CDR2 is FVKESK in the germline V gene. Between the trimmed V and J ends, which lost 1 base and 0 bases, there was a span of 5 bases. The CDR3 contains 14 residues. CDR3 amino acids: CASSQVVSTDTQYF. The CDR3 coding sequence is TGTGCCAGCAGCCAAGTCGTTAGCACAGATACGCAGTATTTT.

CDR3 bases: TGCAGCGTTGAAGACGGGAGAGAGACCCAGTACTTC. Protein product: CSVEDGRETQYF. The rearrangement links TRBV29-1 to TRBJ2-5; D is perhaps TRBD2 (6 bases). V was shortened by 0 bases and J by 4 bases, with 6 bases between the two germline ends. The CDR3 sequence is 12 residues long. Germline CDR1 SQVTM, CDR2 ANQGSEA. The full variable domain, its missing parts supplied by reference TRBV29-1 and TRBJ2-5, is SAVISQKPSRDICQRGTSLTIQCQVDSQVTMMFWYRQQPGQSLTLIATANQGSEATYESGFVIDKFPISRPNLTFSTLTVSNMSPEDSSIYLCSVEDGRETQYFGPGTRLLVL.

This clone was recorded only once. V and J are TRBV21-1 and TRBJ2-6; TRBD1 reflects the table's D call only, with no check against the DNA. TRBV21-1 is deemed a pseudogene. This CDR3 is built from 16 residues. This CDR3 is CASSSQTGSGANVLTF. CDR3 nucleotides: TGTGCCAGCAGCAGTCAGACAGGGTCTGGGGCCAACGTCCTGACTTTC.

This clone appeared a single time. CDR3 amino acids: CASSGRSQVAEQFF. The CDR3 coding sequence is TGTGCCAGCAGTGGCAGGTCCCAGGTTGCTGAGCAGTTCTTC. This chain joins TRBV27 and TRBJ2-1, with unresolved D. This CDR3 has 14 residues. The V gene's germline CDR1 is MNHEY and CDR2 SMNVEV (reference sequence). The V end lost 5 bases, the J end lost 9 bases, and 17 bases lay between the germline ends.

The chain links TRBV4-1 to TRBJ2-7; D perhaps matches TRBD2 (5 bases). Trimming took 4 bases from V and 7 from J, leaving 23 bases between them. This CDR3 has 16 residues. CDR1 is MGHRA and CDR2 is YSYEKL in the germline V gene. Here the CDR3 reads CASSPGLGVPRTEQYF. In DNA form, the CDR3 reads TGCGCCAGCAGCCCCGGTTTGGGAGTCCCTCGTACAGAGCAGTACTTC.

This clone has a single count. The genes are TRBV27 and TRBJ2-2; D is unresolved. V was clipped by 4 bases and J by 1 base, with 7 bases between them. The CDR3 has 14 amino acids. From germline, CDR1 is MNHEY and CDR2 SMNVEV (reference sequence). CDR3 sequence reads: CASSSFRNTGELFF. CDR3 nucleotide sequence: TGTGCCAGCAGTTCATTCAGGAACACCGGGGAGCTGTTTTTT.

J is TRBJ1-2 and V is TRBV19; TRBD1 aligns across 9 bases. The CDR3 is 13 amino acids. Losses at the gene ends were 6 bases for V and 5 bases for J; bases not matched to a gene: 4. Germline V lookup: CDR1 LNHDA, CDR2 SQIVND (reference sequence). CDR3 in amino acids: CASSWGQGYGYTF. In DNA, the CDR3 is TGTGCCAGTAGCTGGGGACAGGGATATGGCTACACCTTC.

The V and J genes are TRBV7-6 and TRBJ2-3; 8 positions agree with TRBD2. CDR3 length: 17 amino acids. V was pared by 1 base and J by 5 bases, with 11 bases of the junction left unmatched. CDR1 is SGHVS and CDR2 is FNYEAQ in the germline V gene. The CDR3 is CASSLVPSAGEGDTQYF. CDR3 nucleotide sequence: TGTGCCAGCAGCTTAGTACCCTCAGCGGGAGAGGGAGATACGCAGTATTTT.

The J gene is TRBJ2-7, the V gene TRBV6-5; 7 nucleotides line up with TRBD2. CDR3 length: 15 residues. V was clipped by 2 bases and J by 5 bases; unmatched bases: 9. Per the germline V gene, CDR1 is MNHEY and CDR2 is SVGAGI. CDR3: CASSYGWEGKDEQYF. The CDR3 DNA is TGTGCCAGCAGTTACGGGTGGGAGGGTAAGGACGAGCAGTACTTC.